These 25 T cell receptor beta chains originate from one sample sequenced in a study of blood T cell repertoires in COVID-19 (TCRdb year 2020). Library preparation used the immunoSEQ multiplex PCR assay. As stored in TCRdb, this immuneACCESS dataset retains in-frame rearrangements with V and J assigned. A fraction of the clones does not appear; measured against another copy, unresolved V genes explain less than half of the discrepancy, and the remainder lacks a known reason. Recorded for this sample are 450,000 to 500,000 clones; about 85% of them occurred a single time. The top ten constitute roughly 8% of the sample. The source material was PBMCs or T cells enriched from blood (not recorded which). Receptor source: a woman aged 55-75 years who had recovered from COVID-19.

The gene calls are TRBV2 and TRBJ2-7; 11 bases are shared with TRBD2. J lost 4 bases, V lost 7 bases, and 9 bases had no gene match. CDR1 SNHLY and CDR2 FYNNEI come from the germline V gene. There are 15 residues in the CDR3. The CDR3 nucleotides are TGTGCCAGCACTCGAATAGCGGGGGGGGATTACGAGCAGTACTTC. Its protein product is CASTRIAGGDYEQYF.

The chain recombines TRBV5-6 with TRBJ1-1; tentative D call: TRBD1 (5 bases). The CDR3 runs to 15 residues. The germline V gene has CDR1 SGHDT and CDR2 YYEEEE. V dropped 1 base and J dropped 4 bases, with 14 bases sitting between them. The DNA for the CDR3 is TGTGCCAGCAGCTTGTGGGGCTTAGACGGCACTGAAGCTTTCTTT. This translates into CASSLWGLDGTEAFF.

This chain links TRBV7-9 with TRBJ1-6, with a possible D match to TRBD1 (5 bases). Germline lookup yields CDR1 SEHNR and CDR2 FQNEAQ (reference sequence). The CDR3 is made up of 15 amino acids. V lost 2 bases and J 7 bases, leaving 12 bases between the germline ends. CDR3 bases: TGTGCCAGCAGCTTAATCGGGGGTACGAATTCACCCCTCCACTTT. Encoded protein: CASSLIGGTNSPLHF.

Only one count was recorded for this clone. The germline gene is not matched at one end of the junction; a read error may be the cause. This chain uses TRBV27 with TRBJ2-3; D gene ambiguous. The CDR3 contains 13 residues. From germline, CDR1 is MNHEY and CDR2 SMNVEV (reference sequence). CDR3 nucleotide sequence: TGTGCCGGCAGTTTATTTCTCACAGATACGCAGTATTTT. This codes for CAGSLFLTDTQYF.

This clone was seen a handful of times. The chain employs TRBV5-1 and TRBJ1-5, with D perhaps TRBD1 (6 bases). Germline V gene lookup returns CDR1 SGHRS and CDR2 YFSETQ. The CDR3 has 13 amino acids. With 2 bases removed from V and 6 bases from J, the gap between germline ends came to 9 bases. Here the CDR3 reads CASSFTGFQPQHF. CDR3 DNA: TGCGCCAGCAGCTTTACAGGGTTTCAGCCCCAGCATTTT.

This chain joins TRBV2 and TRBJ1-3, with no clear D. The CDR3 spans 14 residues. Trimming removed 6 bases from V and 0 bases from J, with 9 bases in between. The V gene's germline CDR1 is SNHLY and CDR2 FYNNEI. CDR3 in DNA: TGTGCCAGCAGCAAAGAGAGCTCTGGAAACACCATATATTTT. As protein: CASSKESSGNTIYF.

The chain carries TRBV10-1 and TRBJ2-2; D is ambiguous. Germline CDR1 WNHNN, CDR2 SYGVQD (reference sequence). Trimming pared 8 bases from V and 0 bases from J, leaving 4 bases between. The CDR3 is made up of 12 amino acids. The DNA of the CDR3 is TGCGCCAGCCGAGCGAACACCGGGGAGCTGTTTTTT. This encodes CASRANTGELFF.

The chain links TRBV5-1 to TRBJ1-2, with 7 positions matching TRBD1. V was pared by 5 bases and J by 0 bases, with 7 bases of the junction left unmatched. Per the germline V gene, CDR1 is SGHRS and CDR2 is YFSETQ. This CDR3 contains 15 residues. The CDR3 loop reads CASRTWDRPNYGYTF. For the CDR3, the DNA is TGCGCCAGCAGGACCTGGGACAGACCTAACTATGGCTACACCTTC.

This clone was detected a few times. The CDR3 protein is CASSWGPGNTIYF. The CDR3 DNA is TGTGCCAGCAGCTGGGGGCCTGGAAACACCATATATTTT. The genes are TRBV12-3 or TRBV12-4 and TRBJ1-3, with D possibly TRBD1 on 6 matching bases. There are 13 residues in the CDR3. The germline V and J ends were trimmed by 6 bases and 2 bases, with 8 bases remaining between them.

The chain combines TRBV7-9 with TRBJ2-3; D is possibly TRBD2 (6 bases). The length of the CDR3 is 19 residues. Germline-derived CDR1 and CDR2 are SEHNR and FQNEAQ (reference sequence). V lost 5 bases and J 0 bases, leaving 24 bases between the germline ends. The CDR3 bases are TGTGCCAGCAGCCTCCTGAGTGGGTGGGGGGTTACTAGCACAGATACGCAGTATTTT. Translation gives CASSLLSGWGVTSTDTQYF. The entire variable domain, with the rest obtained from reference TRBV7-9 and TRBJ2-3, is as follows: DTGVSQNPRHKITKRGQNVTFRCDPISEHNRLYWYRQTLGQGPEFLTYFQNEAQLEKSRLLSDRFSAERPKGSFSTLEIQRTEQGDSAMYLCASSLLSGWGVTSTDTQYFGPGTRLTVL.

This CDR3 is CASTRGGNGNTIYF. DNA of the CDR3: TGTGCCAGCACCCGAGGGGGTAATGGAAACACCATATATTTT. This chain uses TRBV2 with TRBJ1-3; possible D gene TRBD1, 6 bases. The CDR3 has 14 residues. Trimming shortened V by 7 bases and J by 3 bases, and 13 bases separated the two germline ends. From germline, CDR1 is SNHLY and CDR2 FYNNEI.

Only one count was recorded for this clone. The chain employs TRBV19 and TRBJ1-2; 7 bases agree with TRBD1. CDR3 length equals 12 residues. V was clipped by 7 bases and J by 3 bases; unmatched bases: 2. The germline V gene encodes CDR1 LNHDA and CDR2 SQIVND (reference sequence). In DNA, the CDR3 is TGTGCCAGTACCGGGACAGACTATGGCTACACCTTC. It encodes CASTGTDYGYTF.

The chain recombines TRBV2 with TRBJ2-7; 8 bases are a match to TRBD2. This CDR3 comprises 14 residues. Germline-derived CDR1 and CDR2 are SNHLY and FYNNEI. Trimming took 8 bases from V and 4 from J; bases not matched to a gene: 10. The CDR3 spells CASGVGGGSYEQYF. The CDR3 coding sequence is TGTGCCAGCGGGGTAGGCGGGGGGTCTTACGAGCAGTACTTC.

CDR3 loop: CASSLGSGGPQPQHF. For the CDR3, the DNA is TGCGCCAGCAGCTTAGGATCGGGGGGCCCGCAGCCCCAGCATTTT. V and J are TRBV5-1 and TRBJ1-5; D perhaps matches TRBD1 (6 bases). CDR3 length: 15 amino acids. Germline CDR1 and CDR2: SGHRS and YFSETQ. The ends were cut back, 2 bases at V and 7 bases at J, with 16 bases in the middle.

The CDR3: CSAGETVNTEAFF. CDR3 in DNA: TGCAGCGCGGGGGAGACCGTGAACACTGAAGCTTTCTTT. The rearrangement uses TRBV29-1 and TRBJ1-1; TRBD1 might be the D (5 bases). V lost 7 bases and J 0 bases, leaving 12 bases between the germline ends. CDR1 is SQVTM and CDR2 is ANQGSEA in the germline V gene. This CDR3 has 13 residues.

The rearrangement uses TRBV19 and TRBJ1-5; 10 bases align to TRBD1. J gave up 7 bases and V 7 bases, and 4 bases lay outside the gene matches. From germline, CDR1 is LNHDA and CDR2 SQIVND (reference sequence). The CDR3 spans 13 residues. Here the CDR3 DNA reads TGTGCCAGTACAGGACAGGGGGTCCAGCCCCAGCATTTT. It specifies CASTGQGVQPQHF.

The rearrangement joins TRBV28 to TRBJ1-2, with D possibly being TRBD1 (5 bases). The V end was cut by 6 bases, the J end by 1 base, with 12 bases between. The CDR3 extends over 14 amino acids. The germline V gene encodes CDR1 MDHEN and CDR2 SYDVKM. The CDR3 DNA sequence: TGTGCCAGCAGGCAGGGCACCCTTAACTATGGCTACACCTTC. As protein: CASRQGTLNYGYTF.

The chain recombines TRBV27 with TRBJ2-3; possibly TRBD2 for D (6 bases). The CDR3 covers 14 residues. Deletions cut 6 bases from V and 3 bases from J, with 13 bases between. Germline assignment: CDR1 MNHEY and CDR2 SMNVEV (reference sequence). The CDR3 here is CASSRLGGTDTQYF. In nucleotides, the CDR3 is TGTGCCAGCAGCAGACTGGGGGGTACAGATACGCAGTATTTT.

The rearrangement links TRBV6-6 to TRBJ2-7; TRBD2 is a possible D gene (5 bases). V was shortened by 1 base and J by 0 bases, with 10 bases between the two germline ends. Germline-derived CDR1 and CDR2 are MNHNY and SVGAGI (reference sequence). CDR3 length equals 15 residues. This CDR3 reads CASSYLDSSSYEQYV. The CDR3 DNA reads TGTGCCAGCAGTTACTTGGACTCCAGCTCCTACGAGCAGTACGTC.

This chain connects TRBV7-2 to TRBJ2-3, with D unresolved. Germline V CDR1 and CDR2: SGHTA, FQGNSA. Trimming removed 0 bases from V and 5 bases from J, with 6 bases in between. CDR3 length: 13 amino acids. In DNA form, the CDR3 reads TGTGCCAGCAGCTTAGCGTTTAGAGATACGCAGTATTTT. Amino acid sequence: CASSLAFRDTQYF.

The V and J genes are TRBV28 and TRBJ1-3, with 7 bases fitting TRBD1. Germline trimming cut 4 bases from V and 3 bases from J; bases unmatched to any gene: 12. Germline CDR1 MDHEN, CDR2 SYDVKM. The CDR3 is made up of 17 amino acids. The CDR3 coding sequence is TGTGCCAGCAGTTCCCGCCGGGACAGTAGTTTTGGAAACACCATATATTTT. This codes for CASSSRRDSSFGNTIYF.

The chain recombines TRBV29-1 with TRBJ1-2; D is possibly TRBD1 (5 bases). This CDR3 comprises 12 residues. The ends were cut back, 5 bases at V and 6 bases at J, with 13 bases in the middle. Germline V gene lookup returns CDR1 SQVTM and CDR2 ANQGSEA. CDR3 DNA: TGCAGCGTTTTGACAGCCTGGGATGGCTACACCTTC. The encoded protein is CSVLTAWDGYTF.

V and J are TRBV11-2 and TRBJ1-6; 7 nucleotides align to TRBD1. Per the germline V gene, CDR1 is SGHAT and CDR2 is FQNNGV. The CDR3 runs 18 residues. Losses at the gene ends were 2 bases for V and 6 bases for J; bases not matched to a gene: 13. The CDR3, as DNA: TGTGCCAGCAGCTTATATGGGACCACCGGGACAGTTAATTCACCCCTCCACTTT. It is translated as CASSLYGTTGTVNSPLHF.

CDR3 sequence: CASSVLSGTGGYRDNEQFF. CDR3 in DNA: TGTGCCAGCAGCGTCCTTTCCGGGACAGGGGGCTATCGAGACAATGAGCAGTTCTTC. V and J are TRBV9 and TRBJ2-1, with 12 bases aligning to TRBD1. Germline V gene data show CDR1 as SGDLS and CDR2 as YYNGEE. The CDR3 totals 19 residues. The V gene end was trimmed by 2 bases and the J gene end by 5 bases; junction bases not matched to a gene: 14.

This clone has a single count. The CDR3: CASSGTGTGGREQYF. The CDR3 region has the DNA TGTGCCAGCAGTGGAACCGGGACAGGGGGCAGGGAGCAGTACTTC. This sequence joins TRBV25-1 and TRBJ2-7, with 12 bases aligning to TRBD1. Germline loops: CDR1 MGHDK, CDR2 SYGVNS. V lost 4 bases, J lost 7 bases, and 8 bases stayed unmatched. The CDR3 spans 15 residues.